These 18 T cell receptor beta chains share one sample of origin, sequenced in a study of T cell clones after liver transplantation (dated by TCRdb to about 2019). The sample's time point, from its label and the paper: pre-transplant. Receptors were amplified or captured by the immunoSEQ multiplex PCR assay. Sourced from immuneACCESS, this table was stored by TCRdb with only in-frame sequences that have V and J called. A share of the clones is absent; for the studies checked, an unresolved V gene accounts for under half, and the remainder has no known explanation. The sample has 55,000 to 80,000 clones on record, about 92% of them singletons. Roughly 3% of the sample lies in the top ten. Sequenced material: CD4+ T cells from blood, taken before liver transplant. The receptors come from a human donor who received a liver transplant.

This rearrangement joins TRBV11-2 to TRBJ1-1, with no clear D. The germline CDR1 and CDR2 sequences are SGHAT and FQNNGV. The V gene lost 4 bases and the J gene lost 3 bases, with 12 bases spanning the gap. The CDR3 covers 14 residues. CDR3 sequence (DNA): TGTGCCAGCAGCTCTACGGTGAGGGACACTGAAGCTTTCTTT. It codes for CASSSTVRDTEAFF.

The chain recombines TRBV7-6 with TRBJ2-3; TRBD2 is a possible D gene (6 bases). V was shortened by 2 bases and J by 2 bases, with 8 bases between the two germline ends. This CDR3 is 14 amino acids long. Germline V gives CDR1 SGHVS, CDR2 FNYEAQ. The CDR3 spells CASSLSGDTDTQYF. The CDR3 DNA is TGTGCCAGCAGCTTATCGGGGGACACAGATACGCAGTATTTT.

V gene TRBV18 combines with J gene TRBJ2-5, with 7 bases lining up with TRBD1. The CDR3 extends over 15 amino acids. CDR1 and CDR2 from the germline V gene are KGHSH and LQKENI. J lost 5 bases, V lost 5 bases, and 11 bases had no gene match. The CDR3 DNA reads as TGTGCCAGCTCAGCGACGACAGGGATAGGGGAGACCCAGTACTTC. As protein: CASSATTGIGETQYF.

The chain uses TRBV7-3 and TRBJ2-3, with 9 bases aligning to TRBD2. J was trimmed by 4 bases and V by 4 bases; bases with no gene match: 6. Germline CDR1 reads SGHTA; CDR2 reads FQGTGA. This CDR3 spans 15 amino acids. The CDR3: CASSSLSGRSDTQYF. Here the CDR3 DNA reads TGTGCCAGCAGCTCTTTGAGCGGGAGGTCAGATACGCAGTATTTT.

The rearrangement joins TRBV30 to TRBJ2-3; tentatively, D is TRBD2 (5 bases). V lost 0 bases, J lost 3 bases, and 13 bases lay in between. This CDR3 has 15 residues. The germline gives CDR1 GTSNPN, CDR2 SVGIG (reference sequence). For the CDR3, the DNA is TGTGCCTGGAGTGTATCTTCCCCGGGGACAGATACGCAGTATTTT. Its protein product is CAWSVSSPGTDTQYF.

The rearrangement links TRBV28 to TRBJ1-4; a possible D gene is TRBD1 (5 bases). Looked up from germline, CDR1 is MDHEN and CDR2 is SYDVKM. The V gene lost 5 bases and the J gene lost 8 bases, with 21 bases spanning the gap. The CDR3 is 16 residues long. The CDR3 bases are TGTGCCAGCAGTCCCTCGAGGGGAAGTGGTAGAGAAAAACTGTTTTTT. Translating it yields CASSPSRGSGREKLFF.

The chain joins TRBV19 to TRBJ2-6, with 8 bases identical to TRBD1. The germline V gene encodes CDR1 LNHDA and CDR2 SQIVND (reference sequence). With V trimmed by 7 bases and J by 2 bases, 1 base remained unmatched. This CDR3 is built from 14 residues. The CDR3, as DNA: TGTGCCAGTACGGACAGGGCTGGGGCCAACGTCCTGACTTTC. Residues: CASTDRAGANVLTF.

This chain connects TRBV7-3 to TRBJ2-3, with 8 bases lining up with TRBD2. The CDR3 loop spans 15 amino acids. Germline CDR1 SGHTA, CDR2 FQGTGA. The junction had 3 bases not matched to a gene; V was cut back by 2 bases and J by 2 bases. CDR3 amino acids: CASSLLAGSTDTQYF. The CDR3 DNA reads TGTGCCAGCAGCTTACTAGCGGGCTCCACAGATACGCAGTATTTT.

This sequence joins TRBV5-8 and TRBJ1-2; 8 bases match TRBD1. V trimming: 4 bases; J trimming: 2 bases; junction bases outside the gene matches: 13. This CDR3 has 17 amino acids. CDR1 and CDR2 from the germline V gene are SGHTS and YDEGEE. CDR3 sequence reads: CASSGDRSTSRNYGYTF. The CDR3 DNA reads as TGTGCCAGCAGCGGGGACAGGTCCACTTCTAGAAACTATGGCTACACCTTC. Together with reference TRBV5-8 and TRBJ1-2, the CDR3 gives the full variable domain: EAGVTQSPTHLIKTRGQQATLRCSPISGHTSVYWYQQALGLGLQFLLWYDEGEERNRGNFPPRFSGRQFPNYSSELNVNALELEDSALYLCASSGDRSTSRNYGYTFGSGTRLTVV.

This rearrangement joins TRBV4-3 to TRBJ1-1, with D hard to call. V dropped 1 base and J dropped 8 bases, with 8 bases sitting between them. CDR1 LGHNA and CDR2 YSLEER come from the germline V gene. The CDR3 covers 12 residues. The CDR3 here is CASSQGGGEAFF. Written as DNA, the CDR3 is TGCGCCAGCAGCCAAGGGGGAGGGGAAGCTTTCTTT.

The chain is built from TRBV7-6 and TRBJ2-5; D is unclear. Deletions cut 10 bases from V and 5 bases from J, with 14 bases between. The length of the CDR3 is 12 residues. Per the germline V gene, CDR1 is SGHVS and CDR2 is FNYEAQ. The chain's CDR3 is CATKDQTETQYF. CDR3 coding DNA: TGTGCCACCAAAGACCAGACGGAGACCCAGTACTTC.

The CDR3 region is CASIQTGFLGTQYF. For the CDR3, the DNA is TGTGCCAGCATCCAAACAGGGTTTCTCGGGACGCAGTACTTC. This sequence joins TRBV6-1 and TRBJ2-4, with D possibly TRBD1 on 6 matching bases. The CDR3 runs to 14 residues. CDR1 and CDR2 from the germline V gene are MNHNS and SASEGT. Trimming pared 7 bases from V and 13 bases from J, leaving 23 bases between.

The chain couples TRBV20-1 to TRBJ2-7, with D possibly being TRBD1 or TRBD2 (5 bases each). CDR1 and CDR2 from the germline V gene are DFQATT and SNEGSKA (reference sequence). The CDR3 runs 11 residues. Trimming left V 0 bases short and J 12 bases short, with 12 bases between. The chain's CDR3 is CSARDPGGRYF. CDR3 coding DNA: TGCAGTGCTAGAGATCCTGGGGGTCGGTACTTC.

V usage is TRBV19 and J usage is TRBJ2-2; 9 bases match TRBD1. With V trimmed by 10 bases and J by 4 bases, 7 bases remained unmatched. CDR3 length: 14 amino acids. Germline V gene sequence: CDR1 LNHDA, CDR2 SQIVND (reference sequence). The CDR3 DNA is TGTGCCACTACACAGGGGGCCTTCACCGGGGAGCTGTTTTTT. It encodes CATTQGAFTGELFF.

The V call is TRBV10-1, the J call TRBJ2-7; no firm D call. The CDR3 contains 14 residues. Germline-derived CDR1 and CDR2 are WNHNN and SYGVQD (reference sequence). Between the trimmed V and J ends, which lost 0 bases and 0 bases, there was a span of 6 bases. CDR3 amino acids: CASSESASSYEQYF. CDR3 coding DNA: TGCGCCAGCAGTGAGTCGGCCAGCTCCTACGAGCAGTACTTC.

The genes are TRBV7-9 and TRBJ1-1, with D possibly TRBD1 on 5 matching bases. In germline, CDR1 is SEHNR, CDR2 FQNEAQ (reference sequence). The CDR3 covers 13 residues. V was clipped by 5 bases and J by 5 bases, with 12 bases between them. CDR3 amino acids: CASSHAGGTEAFF. CDR3 DNA sequence: TGTGCCAGCAGCCACGCGGGGGGAACTGAAGCTTTCTTT.

About this clone: Other DNA sequences from this sample encode an identical CDR3 as well. V usage is TRBV18 and J usage is TRBJ1-1; the D is unclear. CDR1 and CDR2 (germline): KGHSH, LQKENI. This CDR3 comprises 12 residues. Trimming stripped 3 bases from V and 4 bases from J, with 6 bases between. The CDR3 is CASSPRATEAFF. DNA of the CDR3: TGTGCCAGCTCACCTAGGGCCACTGAAGCTTTCTTT.

The J gene is TRBJ2-3, the V gene TRBV19; TRBD1 agrees at 11 bases. J was trimmed by 5 bases and V by 4 bases; bases with no gene match: 2. The CDR3 loop spans 14 amino acids. In germline, CDR1 is LNHDA, CDR2 SQIVND (reference sequence). This CDR3 reads CASSTGQGEDTQYF. The CDR3 coding sequence is TGTGCCAGTAGTACGGGACAGGGGGAAGATACGCAGTATTTT.